A selection of T cell receptor beta chains follows, all from one sample in a study of neurological immune-mediated disorders. TCRdb reprocessed the 5' RACE reads with MiXCR, giving one entry per CDR3 protein. The sample yields approximately 50,000 distinct CDR3 sequences, about 3.8% seen once. Material for sequencing was PBMCs. The origin of the receptors is a man in his sixties with multiple sclerosis. The CDR3 runs from the conserved cysteine through the conserved F or W. The D gene is left open where the match is weak. The listing skips clone size in some rows; elsewhere it reads once, few, many or a size class.

TRBD1,TRBV5-1,TRBJ2-1,many,TGCGCCAGCAGCGCGGACAGGGAAGTTAATGAGCAGTTCTTC,CASSADREVNEQFF
NA,TRBV27,TRBJ1-6,many,TGTGCCAGCAGTTTATCAGGGGGGAGTTCCTATAATTCACCCCTCCACTTT,CASSLSGGSSYNSPLHF
NA,TRBV20-1,TRBJ2-7,many,TGCAGTGCTAGAGAGGTTACGAGCGAGCAGTACTTC,CSAREVTSEQYF
NA,TRBV20-1,TRBJ1-2,many,TGCAGTGCTGGAGACCAAAATAACTATGGCTACACCTTC,CSAGDQNNYGYTF
TRBD2,TRBV27,TRBJ2-4,many,TGTGCCAGCAGGCTAAGACTAGCGGGAGTTAACATTCAGTACTTC,CASRLRLAGVNIQYF
NA,TRBV19,TRBJ1-3,many,TGTGCCAGTACAGGGACCTCCTCTGGAAACACCATATATTTT,CASTGTSSGNTIYF
NA,TRBV18,TRBJ2-7,NA,TGTGCCAGCTCACCGGGGCGAGCTAGCTACGAGCAGTACTTC,CASSPGRASYEQYF
NA,TRBV20-1,TRBJ2-4,many,TGCAGTGCCCCTGCCGGGGTGGACATTCAGTACTTC,CSAPAGVDIQYF
NA,TRBV6-5,TRBJ2-2,NA,TGTGCCAGCAGTCCTGGGGGTTGGGACACCGGGGAGCTGTTTTTT,CASSPGGWDTGELFF
NA,TRBV5-1,TRBJ2-5,many,TGCGCCAGCAGCTTGGCCTGGGGGGAGACCCAGTACTTC,CASSLAWGETQYF
NA,TRBV15,TRBJ2-5,many,TGTGCCACCAGCAGAGTTTCCGGGGCAGCGGAGACCCAGTACTTC,CATSRVSGAAETQYF
TRBD1,TRBV5-1,TRBJ1-1,many,TGCGCCAGCAGCTCGGGGGGGACAGGGAACACTGAAGCTTTCTTT,CASSSGGTGNTEAFF
NA,TRBV20-1,TRBJ2-3,many,TGCAGTGCTAGTCCCGGTGAGACCCCAGATACGCAGTATTTT,CSASPGETPDTQYF
NA,TRBV20-1,TRBJ2-2,many,TGCAGTGCTAGAGAGCTTATCACCGGGGAGCTGTTTTTT,CSARELITGELFF
TRBD1,TRBV6-5,TRBJ2-5,many,TGTGCCAGCAGTTCGGACAGGGGAGGGGAGACCCAGTACTTC,CASSSDRGGETQYF
NA,TRBV20-1,TRBJ1-2,many,TGCAGTGTCTTGGACACCTATGGCTACACCTTC,CSVLDTYGYTF
NA,TRBV27,TRBJ2-3,many,TGTGCTCCCCAGGGGGGTAGGGGGGCAGATACGCAGTATTTT,CAPQGGRGADTQYF
NA,TRBV10-3,TRBJ1-3,many,TGTGCCATCAGTGCGGGGAGTCGGCTCGGCTCTGGAAACACCATATATTTT,CAISAGSRLGSGNTIYF
TRBD2,TRBV7-9,TRBJ2-3,few,TGTGCCAGCAGCTTGGATCTAGCGGGAGCGGCTAGCACAGATACGCAGTATTTT,CASSLDLAGAASTDTQYF
TRBD1,TRBV5-1,TRBJ2-7,many,TGCGCCAGCAGCTCGCTCCCGGGACAGGGAGACGAGCAGTACTTC,CASSSLPGQGDEQYF
NA,TRBV4-1,TRBJ2-3,many,TGCGCCAGCAGCCAAGATCGGGACTCGGCGCAGTATTTT,CASSQDRDSAQYF
NA,TRBV20-1,TRBJ2-5,many,TGCAGTGGGTCCGAGGGGGTAGAGACCCAGTACTTC,CSGSEGVETQYF
NA,TRBV12-3/TRBV12-4,TRBJ2-1,many,TGTGCCAGCAGTTTAGTTGGGGGTCCAACCTACAATGAGCAGTTCTTC,CASSLVGGPTYNEQFF
TRBD2,TRBV12-3/TRBV12-4,TRBJ2-3,many,TGTGCCAGCAGTCCCAGCGGGGGGGCCGGCACAGATACGCAGTATTTT,CASSPSGGAGTDTQYF
NA,TRBV29-1,TRBJ1-2,NA,TGCAGCGTTATCGGTTCGGGGTTTGGCTATGGCTACACCTTC,CSVIGSGFGYGYTF
NA,TRBV13,TRBJ2-5,NA,TGTGCCAGCAGCTTGCCTCCAGGGGACCAAGAGACCCAGTACTTC,CASSLPPGDQETQYF
NA,TRBV7-9,TRBJ1-6,many,TGTGCCAGCAGCTTAAACGGGATTAATTCACCCCTCCACTTT,CASSLNGINSPLHF
NA,TRBV28,TRBJ2-7,few,TGTGCCAGCAGTTTGGTCGGGGATGGGGAGCAGTACTTC,CASSLVGDGEQYF
NA,TRBV20-1,TRBJ2-5,many,TGCAGTGCTCGCCCCCACGGGATTATGGCAGAGACCCAGTACTTC,CSARPHGIMAETQYF
NA,TRBV20-1,TRBJ1-6,many,TGCAGTGCTAGAGATAGAGCAGGACGCTATAATTCACCCCTCCACTTT,CSARDRAGRYNSPLHF
TRBD1,TRBV29-1,TRBJ1-1,many,TGCAGCGCCCGGGCGTGGGGACAGGGGGGGATGAACACTGAAGCTTTCTTT,CSARAWGQGGMNTEAFF
NA,TRBV5-1,TRBJ1-3,many,TGCGCCAGCAGCTTGGACAGTCTATCCGGAAACACCATATATTTT,CASSLDSLSGNTIYF
TRBD2,TRBV4-2,TRBJ2-3,many,TGTGCCAGCAGCCAAGGGGAGGGTTGGAAGGATACGCAGTATTTT,CASSQGEGWKDTQYF
NA,TRBV5-1,TRBJ2-5,many,TGCGCCAGCAGCTTCTCCGGCGAGACCCAGTACTTC,CASSFSGETQYF
TRBD1,TRBV27,TRBJ2-4,many,TGTGCCAGCGGGGACAGGGAAACCAAAAACATTCAGTACTTC,CASGDRETKNIQYF
TRBD1,TRBV14,TRBJ2-6,many,TGTGCCAGCAGCCCCCAAGGAACAGGGGTGATATCCTCTGGGGCCAACGTCCTGACTTTC,CASSPQGTGVISSGANVLTF
NA,TRBV27,TRBJ2-1,few,TGTGCCAGCAGTTTAATGGTGTACAATGAGCAGTTCTTC,CASSLMVYNEQFF
TRBD1,TRBV7-2,TRBJ1-5,many,TGTGCCAGCAGTCCTGGGCAGGGGGGCAATCAGCCCCAGCATTTT,CASSPGQGGNQPQHF
NA,TRBV5-1,TRBJ2-1,many,TGCGCCAGCAGACGGGTAGCGGAAAGCTCCTACAATGAGCAGTTCTTC,CASRRVAESSYNEQFF
TRBD1,TRBV5-1,TRBJ1-5,many,TGCGCCAGCAGCCCCGGGACAGCAGATCAGCCCCAGCATTTT,CASSPGTADQPQHF
NA,TRBV5-1,TRBJ1-2,many,TGCGCCAGCAGCGATGGGGACACAACGAACTATGGCTACACCTTC,CASSDGDTTNYGYTF
NA,TRBV24-1,TRBJ2-7,many,TGTGCCACCGAGGGGGACGGGGCCTACGAGCAGTACTTC,CATEGDGAYEQYF
TRBD2,TRBV7-8,TRBJ2-7,many,TGTGCCAGCAGCCCGTTTAGCGGGGCCTACGAGCAGTACTTC,CASSPFSGAYEQYF
TRBD1,TRBV20-1,TRBJ1-2,many,TGCAGTGCTGGACAGGGAGGAAATGGCTACACCTTC,CSAGQGGNGYTF
TRBD2,TRBV2,TRBJ2-4,many,TGTGCCAGCAGTGAATCGGGCGGGGGTTCCAAAAACATTCAGTACTTC,CASSESGGGSKNIQYF
NA,TRBV5-1,TRBJ1-1,few,TGCGCCAGCAGATCACAGGCGAACACTGAAGCTTTCTTT,CASRSQANTEAFF
NA,TRBV28,TRBJ2-3,NA,TGTGCCAGCTGTACAGACGGTACAGAGAAAGGCCATACGCAGTATTTT,CASCTDGTEKGHTQYF
NA,TRBV14,TRBJ1-4,many,TGTGCCAGCAGCCAACAGGGAGCGACTAATGAAAAACTGTTTTTT,CASSQQGATNEKLFF
TRBD1,TRBV7-7,TRBJ2-5,few,TGTGCCAGCAGCTACCGGGACAGGGGGATCGGGGCCCAGTACTTC,CASSYRDRGIGAQYF
NA,TRBV12-3/TRBV12-4,TRBJ1-3,NA,TGTGCCAGCAGTTTGGGACGAGAAAACATATATTTT,CASSLGRENIYF
NA,TRBV5-1,TRBJ1-2,many,TGCGCCACCTCCCCAGGGGCTCAATATGGCTACACCTTC,CATSPGAQYGYTF
NA,TRBV20-1,TRBJ1-5,many,TGCAGTGCTAAGGAATCACAGATCCGGGTTCAGCCCCAGCATTTT,CSAKESQIRVQPQHF
TRBD2,TRBV20-1,TRBJ2-1,many,TGCAGTGTCCTTAGCGGGAGGGCCAGAAATGAGCAGTTCTTC,CSVLSGRARNEQFF
NA,TRBV20-1,TRBJ2-5,many,TGCAGTGCTAGAGATGGGACCCGGGGGCAGGAGACCCAGTACTTC,CSARDGTRGQETQYF
NA,TRBV18,TRBJ2-7,many,TGTGCCAGCTCCCCTGCCACTCCTAAGGTCGAGCAGTACTTC,CASSPATPKVEQYF